The 7 T cell receptor beta chains below all came from one sample that was sequenced in a study of Graves' ophthalmopathy and Graves' hyperthyroidism (dated by TCRdb to between 2018 and 2020). Sequencing took place on an Illumina HiSeq 2000. For repertoire sequencing, TCR beta CDR3 regions were amplified from RNA transcripts. The first round was an RT-PCR using HTBI primers with the Qiagen OneStep RT-PCR kit, and this first round was followed by a second-round multiplex PCR, then size selection and purification. TCRdb reran the public reads through fastp at Q25 and MiXCR, keeping productive beta chains. Duplicate CDR3 protein sequences are folded into a single record with the most common DNA and genes. The sample has over a million distinct CDR3 sequences on record, 35% to 45% of them singletons. The ten largest clones add up to 11% of the sample. What was sequenced was peripheral blood or thyroid tissue (not recorded which). The source of these receptors is an adult man with Graves' hyperthyroidism.

This clonotype was observed many times. This rearrangement joins TRBV7-6 to TRBJ1-1, with 8 positions matching TRBD1. The V gene end was trimmed by 5 bases and the J gene end by 5 bases; junction bases not matched to a gene: 10. The length of the CDR3 is 15 residues. Germline V gives CDR1 SGHVS, CDR2 FNYEAQ. CDR3 protein: CASSTLTTGDTEAFF. DNA of the CDR3: TGTGCCAGCAGCACCCTGACGACAGGGGATACTGAAGCTTTCTTT.

This clonotype was seen at least ten times. V usage is TRBV10-3 and J usage is TRBJ1-4; D is undetermined. The CDR3 has 13 residues. The germline gives CDR1 ENHRY, CDR2 SYGVKD. The germline V and J ends were trimmed by 4 bases and 8 bases, with 11 bases remaining between them. The CDR3 loop reads CAISAGRKEKLFF. DNA of the CDR3: TGTGCCATCAGTGCCGGGAGAAAGGAAAAACTGTTTTTT.

This clonotype showed up many times. The chain couples TRBV7-6 to TRBJ2-7, with a tentative D call TRBD1 (6 bases). CDR3 length: 15 residues. Trimming left V 1 base short and J 5 bases short, with 15 bases between. Per germline, CDR1 SGHVS and CDR2 FNYEAQ. For the CDR3, the DNA is TGTGCCAGCAGCTTAGGGCCAGGGGACGTCGACGAGCAGTACTTC. It specifies CASSLGPGDVDEQYF.

This chain connects TRBV19 to TRBJ1-5; D is unclear. The CDR3 has 13 residues. Germline loops: CDR1 LNHDA, CDR2 SQIVND (reference sequence). V was pared by 3 bases and J by 1 base, with 4 bases between. The CDR3 coding sequence is TGTGCCAGTAGTATGTCAAGCAATCAGCCCCAGCATTTT. Its protein product is CASSMSSNQPQHF.

This clonotype was counted only a few times. The gene calls are TRBV20-1 and TRBJ1-2; D is uncertain. Trimming cost V 3 bases and J 7 bases, with 21 bases left between them. Germline CDR1 is DFQATT and CDR2 is SNEGSKA (reference sequence). The CDR3 totals 15 residues. CDR3: CSASLRTVIYGGYTF. The DNA for the CDR3 is TGCAGTGCTAGCCTCAGGACGGTTATCTATGGTGGCTACACCTTC.

J is TRBJ2-2 and V is TRBV28, with 8 positions matching TRBD2. Looked up from germline, CDR1 is MDHEN and CDR2 is SYDVKM. The CDR3 has 15 amino acids. V dropped 4 bases and J dropped 6; count of bases not matched to a gene: 7. CDR3 residues: CASSSGLVNSGELFF. In DNA, the CDR3 is TGTGCCAGCAGTTCGGGACTAGTTAACTCCGGGGAGCTGTTTTTT.

This clonotype was recorded once. The final CDR3 position lacks the conserved phenylalanine or tryptophan, pointing to a likely read error. The chain carries TRBV10-2 and TRBJ1-5; D is possibly TRBD1 (6 bases). CDR3 size: 16 residues. CDR1 is WSHSY and CDR2 is SAAADI in the germline V gene. Trimming removed 6 bases from V and 4 bases from J, with 19 bases in between. The CDR3 spells CASSQDSGGANQPQHS. The CDR3 DNA sequence: TGCGCCAGCAGCCAAGACTCGGGGGGCGCGAATCAGCCCCAGCATTCT.